The 19 T cell receptor beta chains given below trace back to one sample, sequenced in a study of cytomegalovirus exposure and HLA in healthy donors. A multiplex PCR was run with 60 Vbeta primers and 13 Jbeta primers. Assay: immunoSEQ multiplex PCR; the TCRdb copy retains only in-frame clones and omits some. The sample contains under 200,000 clones, 70% to 80% of which appear only once. Sequencing was done on a sample of PBMCs. All receptors derive from a woman in her thirties or forties in good health and CMV-seronegative.

The rearrangement joins TRBV6-4 to TRBJ1-4; 8 bases are shared with TRBD1. The CDR3 totals 13 residues. J was trimmed by 7 bases and V by 6 bases; bases with no gene match: 4. The germline CDR1 and CDR2 sequences are MRHNA and SNTAGT. DNA of the CDR3: TGTGCCAGCAGCGCTGACAGGGGTGAAAAACTGTTTTTT. Its protein is CASSADRGEKLFF.

The chain couples TRBV4-1 to TRBJ2-7; D call uncertain. Germline assignment: CDR1 MGHRA and CDR2 YSYEKL. CDR3 length equals 14 residues. Trimming took 1 base from V and 3 from J, leaving 10 bases between them. CDR3 amino acids: CASSQGVGYYEQYF. In DNA, the CDR3 is TGCGCCAGCAGCCAAGGAGTCGGGTACTACGAGCAGTACTTC.

V gene TRBV6-1 combines with J gene TRBJ1-2, with 8 bases lining up with TRBD1. Germline lookup yields CDR1 MNHNS and CDR2 SASEGT. CDR3 length equals 14 residues. Germline trimming cut 5 bases from V and 4 bases from J; bases unmatched to any gene: 6. The CDR3 loop is CASSLRTGPYGYTF. CDR3 DNA: TGTGCCAGCAGTCTCAGGACAGGGCCCTATGGCTACACCTTC.

For the CDR3, the DNA is TGTGCCAGCATGCCCGGGACAGCTTGCGAGCAGTACTTC. This gives the protein CASMPGTACEQYF. The genes are TRBV25-1 and TRBJ2-7; 7 bases are shared with TRBD1. Trimming removed 7 bases from V and 6 bases from J; junction bases left unmatched: 9. The germline V gene encodes CDR1 MGHDK and CDR2 SYGVNS. This CDR3 contains 13 residues.

V gene TRBV6-5 combines with J gene TRBJ2-5, with 10 bases aligning to TRBD1. The length of the CDR3 is 14 residues. CDR1 is MNHEY, CDR2 SVGAGI, per germline. V shed 4 bases and J 5 bases; nucleotides not matched to a gene: 4. CDR3 protein: CASSSDRGDETQYF. DNA for the CDR3: TGTGCCAGCAGTTCGGACAGGGGGGATGAGACCCAGTACTTC.

The V gene is TRBV4-1, the J gene TRBJ1-1, with 8 nucleotides matching TRBD1. The junction had 3 bases not matched to a gene; V was cut back by 0 bases and J by 0 bases. The CDR3 is 16 residues long. Germline CDR1 and CDR2: MGHRA and YSYEKL. CDR3 nucleotide sequence: TGCGCCAGCAGCCAAGAGGGGACAGGCCTGAACACTGAAGCTTTCTTT. It specifies CASSQEGTGLNTEAFF.

The chain employs TRBV5-1 and TRBJ2-3; D ambiguous. Trimming pared 2 bases from V and 0 bases from J, leaving 10 bases between. This CDR3 region has 15 residues. Germline V gene lookup returns CDR1 SGHRS and CDR2 YFSETQ. The CDR3 DNA is TGCGCCAGCAGCTTATCGGCGGTTAGCACAGATACGCAGTATTTT. This codes for CASSLSAVSTDTQYF.

By sample fraction, this clone is medium-sized. Other nucleotide sequences in the sample specify the same CDR3. The chain uses TRBV5-1 and TRBJ1-1, with 8 bases that match TRBD1. Germline V gene lookup returns CDR1 SGHRS and CDR2 YFSETQ. CDR3 size: 14 residues. V gave up 4 bases and J gave up 5 bases; unmatched junction bases: 7. The CDR3 DNA follows: TGCGCCAGCAGCCCAGGACAGGGTCTTACTGAAGCTTTCTTT. It translates to CASSPGQGLTEAFF.

This clone occurred a few times. Other nucleotide sequences in the sample specify the same CDR3. The chain recombines TRBV30 with TRBJ1-5; unclear D gene. V was cut by 0 bases and J by 2 bases, with 5 bases left in between. This CDR3 comprises 13 residues. Germline loops: CDR1 GTSNPN, CDR2 SVGIG (reference sequence). The CDR3 spells CAWSVTGNQPQHF. In DNA, the CDR3 is TGTGCCTGGAGTGTAACTGGCAATCAGCCCCAGCATTTT.

This clone showed up just once. The rearrangement links TRBV11-2 to TRBJ2-1; TRBD2 aligns across 11 bases. J was trimmed by 2 bases and V by 5 bases; bases with no gene match: 8. This CDR3 has 17 residues. Germline V gene lookup returns CDR1 SGHAT and CDR2 FQNNGV. The CDR3 sequence: CASSVGSSGGPYNEQFF. CDR3 sequence (DNA): TGTGCCAGCAGCGTAGGATCTAGCGGGGGGCCCTACAATGAGCAGTTCTTC.

J is TRBJ2-1 and V is TRBV4-3, with 8 bases aligning to TRBD2. CDR1 and CDR2 from the germline V gene are LGHNA and YSLEER. Trimming cost V 0 bases and J 2 bases; bases outside gene matches: 6. The CDR3 loop spans 17 amino acids. The CDR3 loop is CASSQEPTSATYNEQFF. CDR3 in DNA: TGCGCCAGCAGCCAAGAGCCGACTAGCGCTACCTACAATGAGCAGTTCTTC.

The chain carries TRBV4-1 and TRBJ2-2; D might be TRBD2 (6 bases). The V gene lost 6 bases and the J gene lost 5 bases, with 7 bases spanning the gap. This CDR3 has 12 residues. Germline CDR1 reads MGHRA; CDR2 reads YSYEKL. The CDR3 bases are TGCGCCAGCAGGGCGGGGACCGGGGAGCTGTTTTTT. Protein: CASRAGTGELFF.

The V gene is TRBV9, the J gene TRBJ2-1; D is uncertain. The CDR3 is 13 amino acids. CDR1 SGDLS and CDR2 YYNGEE come from the germline V gene. Trimming pared 3 bases from V and 4 bases from J, leaving 8 bases between. The CDR3: CASSDGFYNEQFF. The DNA for the CDR3 is TGTGCCAGCAGCGACGGGTTTTACAATGAGCAGTTCTTC.

This clone was counted only a few times. The chain links TRBV2 to TRBJ1-2; TRBD1 is a possible D gene (5 bases). Germline-derived CDR1 and CDR2 are SNHLY and FYNNEI. This CDR3 is built from 13 residues. V was shortened by 11 bases and J by 8 bases, with 21 bases between the two germline ends. This CDR3 is CAASSAQVGGYTF. CDR3 nucleotide sequence: TGTGCCGCCTCATCAGCACAGGTGGGCGGCTACACCTTC. Using reference TRBV2 and TRBJ1-2 for the parts outside the CDR3, the full variable domain is EPEVTQTPSHQVTQMGQEVILRCVPISNHLYFYWYRQILGQKVEFLVSFYNNEISEKSEIFDDQFSVERPDGSNFTLKIRSTKLEDSAMYFCAASSAQVGGYTFGSGTRLTVV.

This chain uses TRBV28 with TRBJ1-1; D not resolved. With 5 bases removed from V and 1 base from J, the gap between germline ends came to 11 bases. Looked up from germline, CDR1 is MDHEN and CDR2 is SYDVKM. This CDR3 comprises 14 residues. The CDR3 region has the DNA TGTGCCAGCAGTCGACCCCCGGGGAACACTGAAGCTTTCTTT. This encodes CASSRPPGNTEAFF.

The V call is TRBV5-5, the J call TRBJ1-2; 8 bases agree with TRBD1. The CDR3 covers 13 residues. J gave up 7 bases and V 3 bases, and 5 bases lay outside the gene matches. Germline V gene data show CDR1 as SGHKS and CDR2 as YYEKEE (reference sequence). The CDR3 loop reads CASSSGQAVGYTF. DNA of the CDR3: TGTGCCAGCAGCTCGGGACAGGCGGTTGGCTACACCTTC.

This chain links TRBV5-1 with TRBJ1-2; 7 nucleotides agree with TRBD1. Germline CDR1 reads SGHRS; CDR2 reads YFSETQ. This CDR3 region has 14 residues. V dropped 4 bases and J dropped 2; count of bases not matched to a gene: 5. CDR3 residues: CASSPLTGNYGYTF. In DNA, the CDR3 is TGCGCCAGCAGCCCCCTGACAGGGAACTATGGCTACACCTTC.

The rearrangement links TRBV5-4 to TRBJ1-4, with 8 bases that match TRBD1. With V trimmed by 6 bases and J by 5 bases, 9 bases remained unmatched. The germline V gene has CDR1 SGHNT and CDR2 YYREEE (reference sequence). CDR3 length: 15 residues. The CDR3 is CASIPTGGGNEKLFF. DNA of the CDR3: TGTGCCAGCATACCTACAGGGGGAGGAAATGAAAAACTGTTTTTT.

This clone has a handful of counts. The J gene is TRBJ2-1, the V gene TRBV7-2; D is unresolved. Trimming left V 5 bases short and J 7 bases short, with 12 bases between. The V gene's germline CDR1 is SGHTA and CDR2 FQGNSA. The CDR3 extends over 13 amino acids. Written as DNA, the CDR3 is TGTGCCAGCAGCCGACGAGGCGGTAATGAGCAGTTCTTC. It specifies CASSRRGGNEQFF.